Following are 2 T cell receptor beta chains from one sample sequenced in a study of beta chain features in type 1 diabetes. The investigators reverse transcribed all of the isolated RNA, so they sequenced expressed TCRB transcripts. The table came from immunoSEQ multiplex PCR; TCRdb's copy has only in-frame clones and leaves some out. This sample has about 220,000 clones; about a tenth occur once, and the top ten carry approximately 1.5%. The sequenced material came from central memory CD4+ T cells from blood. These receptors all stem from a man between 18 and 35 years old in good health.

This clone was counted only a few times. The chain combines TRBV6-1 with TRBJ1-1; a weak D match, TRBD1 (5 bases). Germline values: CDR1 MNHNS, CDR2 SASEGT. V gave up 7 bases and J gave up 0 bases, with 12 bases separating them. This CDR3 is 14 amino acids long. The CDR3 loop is CASTQTAMNTEAFF. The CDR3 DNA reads TGTGCCAGCACTCAGACAGCGATGAACACTGAAGCTTTCTTT.

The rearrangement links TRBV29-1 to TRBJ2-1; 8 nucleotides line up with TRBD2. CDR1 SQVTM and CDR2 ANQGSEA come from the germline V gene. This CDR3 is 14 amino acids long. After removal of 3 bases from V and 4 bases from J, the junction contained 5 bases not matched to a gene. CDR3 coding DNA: TGCAGCGTTGAGGTAGCGGGGATATACAATGAGCAGTTCTTC. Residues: CSVEVAGIYNEQFF.